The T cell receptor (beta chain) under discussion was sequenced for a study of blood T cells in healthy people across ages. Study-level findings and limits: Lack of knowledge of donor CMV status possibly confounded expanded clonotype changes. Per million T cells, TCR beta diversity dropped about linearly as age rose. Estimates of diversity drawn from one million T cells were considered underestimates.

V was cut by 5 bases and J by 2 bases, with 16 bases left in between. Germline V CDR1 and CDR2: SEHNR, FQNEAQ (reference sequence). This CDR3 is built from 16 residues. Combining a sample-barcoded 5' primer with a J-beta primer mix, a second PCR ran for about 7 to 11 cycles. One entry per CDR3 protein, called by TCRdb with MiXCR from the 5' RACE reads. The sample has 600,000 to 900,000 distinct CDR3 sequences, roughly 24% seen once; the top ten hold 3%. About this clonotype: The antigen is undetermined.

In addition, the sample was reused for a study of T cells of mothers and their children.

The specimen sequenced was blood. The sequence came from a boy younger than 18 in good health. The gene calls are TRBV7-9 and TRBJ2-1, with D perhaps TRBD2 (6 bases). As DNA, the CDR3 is TGTGCCAGCAGCCCTAACCTAGCGACGCCCTACAATGAGCAGTTCTTC. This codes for CASSPNLATPYNEQFF.